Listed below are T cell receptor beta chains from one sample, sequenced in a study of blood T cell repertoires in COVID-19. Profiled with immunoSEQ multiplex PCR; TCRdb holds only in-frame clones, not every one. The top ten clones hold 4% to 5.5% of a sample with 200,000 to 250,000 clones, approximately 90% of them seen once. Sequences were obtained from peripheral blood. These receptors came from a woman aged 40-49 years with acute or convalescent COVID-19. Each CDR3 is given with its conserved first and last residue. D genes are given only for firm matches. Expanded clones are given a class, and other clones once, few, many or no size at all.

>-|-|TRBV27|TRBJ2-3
TGTGCCAGCAGTTTTGGGACTGGAGACACAGATACGCAGTATTTT
CASSFGTGDTDTQYF
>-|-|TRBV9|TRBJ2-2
TGTGCCAGCAGCGTAGGGGGAGCAAACACCGGGGAGCTGTTTTTT
CASSVGGANTGELFF
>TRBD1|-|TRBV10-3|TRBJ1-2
TGTGCCATCAGTGATGGGACAGCCTTTTATGGCTACACCTTC
CAISDGTAFYGYTF
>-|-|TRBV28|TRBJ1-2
TGTGCCGGTTGGACAGTTGACTATGGCTACACCTTC
CAGWTVDYGYTF
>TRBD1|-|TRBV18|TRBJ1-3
TGTGCCAGCTCACCGATGCCCGGGACAGGGAGGCCTGGAAACACCATATATTTT
CASSPMPGTGRPGNTIYF
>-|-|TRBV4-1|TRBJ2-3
TGCGCCAGCAGCCAAGATTATTGGCAGATCACAGATACGCAGTATTTT
CASSQDYWQITDTQYF
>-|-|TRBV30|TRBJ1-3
TGTGCCCGGCGGGCAGCCTCTGGAAACACCATATATTTT
CARRAASGNTIYF
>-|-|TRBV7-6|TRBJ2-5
TGTGCCAGCAGCTTATTCACAGGGCACCAAGAGACCCAGTACTTC
CASSLFTGHQETQYF
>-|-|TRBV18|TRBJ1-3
TGTGCCAGCTCCCTCGGAGACTGGTCTGGAAACACCATATATTTT
CASSLGDWSGNTIYF
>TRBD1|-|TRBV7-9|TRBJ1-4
TGTGCCAGCAGCTTTCTTCAGGGGGTTAGTGAAAAACTGTTTTTT
CASSFLQGVSEKLFF
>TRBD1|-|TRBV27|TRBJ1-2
TGTGCCAGCAGCTCAAACACAGGGGGCCTTGGCTACACCTTC
CASSSNTGGLGYTF
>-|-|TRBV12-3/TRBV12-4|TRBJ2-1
TGTGCCAGCAGTTTTTCCAGAAACAATGAGCAGTTCTTC
CASSFSRNNEQFF
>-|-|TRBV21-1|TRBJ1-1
TGTGCCAGCCTTTCGGGGGGGAGCACTGAAGCTTTCTTT
CASLSGGSTEAFF
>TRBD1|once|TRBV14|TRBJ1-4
TGTGCCAGCAGCCAAGATCTTGGGACAGGGAATGAAAAACTGTTTTTT
CASSQDLGTGNEKLFF
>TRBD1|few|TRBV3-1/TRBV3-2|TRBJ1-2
TGTGCCAGCAGTCTTTACCCAGGGGGAACAGCTAACTATGGCTACACCTTC
CASSLYPGGTANYGYTF
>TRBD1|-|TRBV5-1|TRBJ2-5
TGCGCCAGCAGCCCACGGCACAGGGGTGGCCAAGGGGCCCAGTACTTC
CASSPRHRGGQGAQYF
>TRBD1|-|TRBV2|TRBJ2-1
TGTGCCAGCAGGACGGACAGGGGGAATGAGCAGTTCTTC
CASRTDRGNEQFF
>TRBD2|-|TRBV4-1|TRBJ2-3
TGCGCCAGCAGCCAAGGATGGCTAGCGGGGGGGGAAACAGATACGCAGTATTTT
CASSQGWLAGGETDTQYF
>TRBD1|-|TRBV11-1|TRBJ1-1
TGTGCCAGCACCTTGGACAGGACGAACACTGAAGCTTTCTTT
CASTLDRTNTEAFF
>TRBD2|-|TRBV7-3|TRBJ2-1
TGTGCCACTAGACCTGGGGGTAGCGGGGGGCCCGAGCAGTTCTTC
CATRPGGSGGPEQFF
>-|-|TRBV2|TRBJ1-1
TGTGCCAGCAGCCGTCGGAGCACTGAAGCTTTCTTT
CASSRRSTEAFF
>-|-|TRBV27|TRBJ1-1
TGTGCCAGCAGTTCAGTCGGGACTGAAGCTTTCTTT
CASSSVGTEAFF
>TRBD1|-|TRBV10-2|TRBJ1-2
TGCGCCAGCAGTGGTCAGGGACAGGCTTACACCTTC
CASSGQGQAYTF
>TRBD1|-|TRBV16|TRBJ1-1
TGTGCCAGCAGCCAATCACCGACAGGGGAAGCTTTCTTT
CASSQSPTGEAFF
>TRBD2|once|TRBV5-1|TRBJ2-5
TGCGCCAGCAGCCCCGGGACTAGCGGGGTTCAAGAGACCCAGTACTTC
CASSPGTSGVQETQYF
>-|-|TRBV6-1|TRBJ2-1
TGTGCCAGCAGTGAAGCGCGGGAATTCTACAATGAGCAGTTCTTC
CASSEAREFYNEQFF
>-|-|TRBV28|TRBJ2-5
TGTGCCAGCACGCCTTTGAGGGCAGGAGAGACCCAGTACTTC
CASTPLRAGETQYF
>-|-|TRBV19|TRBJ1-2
TGTGCCAGTAGTATAGGGGGCAGGTCCTATGGCTACACCTTC
CASSIGGRSYGYTF
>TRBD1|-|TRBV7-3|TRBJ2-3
TGTGCCAGCAGCCACGACAGGGTTTCTGATACGCAGTATTTT
CASSHDRVSDTQYF
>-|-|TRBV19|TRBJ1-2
TGTGCCAGTACCCCAGGCGGACTCTATGGCTACACCTTC
CASTPGGLYGYTF
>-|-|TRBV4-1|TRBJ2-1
TGCGCCAGCAGCCAAGGTTGGGGCATCGATGAGCAGTTCTTC
CASSQGWGIDEQFF
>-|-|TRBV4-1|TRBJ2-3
TGCGCCAGCAGCCAAGTTCCCAAGGGGCGGGAAGATACGCAGTATTTT
CASSQVPKGREDTQYF
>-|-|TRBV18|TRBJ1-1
TGTGCCAGCTCAGTAGACAGATTGAACACTGAAGCTTTCTTT
CASSVDRLNTEAFF
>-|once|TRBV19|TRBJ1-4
TGTGCCAGTAGTATAACGAAGCGACGCACAACTAATGAAAAACTGTTTTTT
CASSITKRRTTNEKLFF
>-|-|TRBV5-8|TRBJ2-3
TGTGCCAGCAGCTTGTCAGGAAGCACAGATACGCAGTATTTT
CASSLSGSTDTQYF
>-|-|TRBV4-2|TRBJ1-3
TGTGCCAGCAGCCAACAAGCGGGGAAGGGGAGCTCTGGAAACACCATATATTTT
CASSQQAGKGSSGNTIYF
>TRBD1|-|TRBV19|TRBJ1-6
TGTGCCAGTAGTAGGACAGGGGAGTATAATTCACCCCTCCACTTT
CASSRTGEYNSPLHF
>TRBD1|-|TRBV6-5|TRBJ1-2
TGTGCCAGCAGCAGGGGGCAATGGTATGGCTACACCTTC
CASSRGQWYGYTF
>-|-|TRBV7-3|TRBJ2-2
TGTGCCAGCAGCTTAGGAGTTTCGAACACCGGGGAGCTGTTTTTT
CASSLGVSNTGELFF
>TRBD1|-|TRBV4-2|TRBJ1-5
TGTGCCAGCAGCCAAGGACAGGGAGGCAATCAGCCCCAGCATTTT
CASSQGQGGNQPQHF
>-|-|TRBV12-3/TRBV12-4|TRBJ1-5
TGTGCCAGCAGTTTAGGAGGGCCCCAGCATTTT
CASSLGGPQHF
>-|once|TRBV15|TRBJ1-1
TGTGCCACCAGCAGAGATCCGGAGGGAAAGACTGAAGCTTTCTTT
CATSRDPEGKTEAFF
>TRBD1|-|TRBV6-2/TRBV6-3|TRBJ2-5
TGTGCCAGCAGCCCCCGACAGGGTTGGTCAGCCCAGTACTTC
CASSPRQGWSAQYF
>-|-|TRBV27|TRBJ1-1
TGTGCCAGCCTTAAAGTCCGGTCGGACACTGAAGCTTTCTTT
CASLKVRSDTEAFF
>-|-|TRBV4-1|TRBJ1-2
TGCGCCAGCAGCCCCCAGGATTACTATGGCTACACCTTC
CASSPQDYYGYTF
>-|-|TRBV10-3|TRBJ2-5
TGTGCCATCAGTGAGTCGAACGGGGGACAAGAGACCCAGTACTTC
CAISESNGGQETQYF
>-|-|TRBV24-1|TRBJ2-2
TGTGCCACCAGTGATTTCGGAGAAGGTAACACCGGGGAGCTGTTTTTT
CATSDFGEGNTGELFF
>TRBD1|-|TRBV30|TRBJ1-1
TGTGCCTGGAGTCCAGGGGGGAACACTGAAGCTTTCTTT
CAWSPGGNTEAFF
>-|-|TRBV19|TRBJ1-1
TGTGCCAGTATATTTCCCGGAGACACTGAAGCTTTCTTT
CASIFPGDTEAFF
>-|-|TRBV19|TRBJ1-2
TGTGCCAGTAGTGTACGAGGGAGCTATGGCTACACCTTC
CASSVRGSYGYTF
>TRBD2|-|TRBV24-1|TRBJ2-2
TGTGCCACCAGTTTTAGCGGGGGGGCCAACGGGGAGCTGTTTTTT
CATSFSGGANGELFF
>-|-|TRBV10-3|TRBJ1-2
TGTGCCATCAGTCGGGACTATGGCTACACCTTC
CAISRDYGYTF
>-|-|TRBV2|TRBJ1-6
TGTGCCAGCAGGATCCAACACGATCATTCACCCCTCCACTTT
CASRIQHDHSPLHF
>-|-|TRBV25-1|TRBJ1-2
TGTGCCAGCAGTGATCGAGATTATGGCTACACCTTC
CASSDRDYGYTF
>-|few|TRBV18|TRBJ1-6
TGTGCCAGCTCACCAATGGGGGCCAGTTCACCCCTCCACTTT
CASSPMGASSPLHF
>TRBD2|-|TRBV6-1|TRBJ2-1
TGTGCCAGCAGTGAAGTCTTAGCGGGGGGTTACAATGAGCAGTTCTTC
CASSEVLAGGYNEQFF
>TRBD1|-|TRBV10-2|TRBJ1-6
TGCGCCAGCAGCCGAACCGGCCGGGACAGGGGGCGAAGCTCCTATAATTCACCCCTCCACTTT
CASSRTGRDRGRSSYNSPLHF
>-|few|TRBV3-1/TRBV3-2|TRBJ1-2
TGTGCCAGCAGCCAAAGCCCAGGGAAGGGCTCTTATGGCTACACCTTC
CASSQSPGKGSYGYTF
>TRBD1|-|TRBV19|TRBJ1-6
TGTGCCAGTAGCTTCGGACAGGGGACCAATTCACCCCTCCACTTT
CASSFGQGTNSPLHF